This T cell receptor beta chain came from a study of CD8 T cells in Susac syndrome. RNA totalling about 0.45 to 1 ug underwent reverse transcription with random hexamers. TCRdb re-derived calls from the immunoSEQ multiplex PCR reads in MiXCR, one entry per CDR3 protein. Here the sample spans tens of thousands of distinct CDR3 sequences, roughly 93% being singletons. CDR3 length equals 14 residues. Germline CDR1 and CDR2: KGHSH and LQKENI. The V and J ends lost 2 bases and 6 bases respectively, with 11 bases between them. Patients with Susac syndrome met the recently defined diagnostic criteria for definite or probable disease.

The origin of this receptor is a human donor with Susac syndrome. Material for sequencing was CD4+ T cells from PBMCs. V usage is TRBV18 and J usage is TRBJ1-5; D gene uncertain. The DNA of the CDR3 is TGTGCCAGCTCACCAACACGGGTGGGTCAGCCCCAGCATTTT. Protein product: CASSPTRVGQPQHF.